This T cell receptor beta chain was captured in a study of OX40 agonist ivuxolimab in advanced cancers. In the study overall: People in dose escalation had one of these cancers: hepatocellular carcinoma, melanoma, renal cell or head and neck cancer.

V shed 4 bases and J shed 5 bases, with 24 bases lying between them. Per the germline V gene, CDR1 is MGHRA and CDR2 is YSYEKL. The CDR3 loop spans 18 amino acids. On this clone itself: The target antigen is unknown.

The method was immunoSEQ multiplex PCR; TCRdb's version includes in-frame clones alone and lacks a portion of them. This sample has roughly 90,000 clones, with less than 95% found just once. Study conclusions and caveats: Among T cells, CD8+ cells averaged more expanded clones than CD4+ cells.

The V gene is TRBV4-1, the J gene TRBJ1-5; D ambiguous. The TCR was taken from an adult with an advanced solid tumor such as melanoma, head and neck, liver or kidney cancer. Sequencing used CD4+ or CD8+ T cells sorted from blood, obtained in a trial of the OX40 agonist ivuxolimab. The CDR3 reads CASSPRFMEAHLDQPQHF. For the CDR3, the DNA is TGCGCCAGCAGCCCTAGATTCATGGAGGCTCACCTTGATCAGCCCCAGCATTTT.